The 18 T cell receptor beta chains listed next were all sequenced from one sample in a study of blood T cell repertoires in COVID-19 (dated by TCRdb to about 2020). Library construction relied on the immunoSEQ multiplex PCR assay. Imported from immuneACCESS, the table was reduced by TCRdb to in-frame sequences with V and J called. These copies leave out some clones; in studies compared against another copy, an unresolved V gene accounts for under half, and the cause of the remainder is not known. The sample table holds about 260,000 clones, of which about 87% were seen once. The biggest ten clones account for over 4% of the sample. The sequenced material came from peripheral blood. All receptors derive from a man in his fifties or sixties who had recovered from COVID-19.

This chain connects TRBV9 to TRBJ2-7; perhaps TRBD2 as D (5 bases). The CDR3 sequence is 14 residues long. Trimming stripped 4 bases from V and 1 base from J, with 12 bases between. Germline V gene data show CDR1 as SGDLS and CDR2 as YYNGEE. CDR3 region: CASSRPLESYEQYF. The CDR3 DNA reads TGTGCCAGCAGCAGACCACTAGAATCCTACGAGCAGTACTTC.

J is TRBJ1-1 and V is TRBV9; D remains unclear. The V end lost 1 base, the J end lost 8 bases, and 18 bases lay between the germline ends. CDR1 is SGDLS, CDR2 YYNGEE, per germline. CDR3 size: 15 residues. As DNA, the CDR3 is TGTGCCAGCAGCGTACTTGACACCCAGGCCTCCGAAGCTTTCTTT. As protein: CASSVLDTQASEAFF.

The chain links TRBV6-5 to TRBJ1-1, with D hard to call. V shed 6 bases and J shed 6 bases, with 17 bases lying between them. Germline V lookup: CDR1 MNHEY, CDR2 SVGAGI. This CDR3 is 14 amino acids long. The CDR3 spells CASREREATPEAFF. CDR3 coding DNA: TGTGCCAGCAGGGAGAGGGAAGCTACCCCTGAAGCTTTCTTT.

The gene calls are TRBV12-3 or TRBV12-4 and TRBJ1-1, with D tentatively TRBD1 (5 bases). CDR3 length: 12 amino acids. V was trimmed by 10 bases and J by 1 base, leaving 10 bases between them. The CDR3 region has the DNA TGTGCCACCAGACAGAGGAACACTGAAGCTTTCTTT. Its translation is CATRQRNTEAFF.

The CDR3, as DNA: TGTGCCAGCTCACCAGGCAGGGGACCATCCTACGAGCAGTACTTC. The encoded protein is CASSPGRGPSYEQYF. V gene TRBV18 combines with J gene TRBJ2-7; a weak D match, TRBD1 (6 bases). The CDR3 runs to 15 residues. Germline CDR1 is KGHSH and CDR2 is LQKENI. The ends were cut back, 2 bases at V and 1 base at J, with 12 bases in the middle. Full variable domain (rest looked up from reference TRBV18 and TRBJ2-7): NAGVMQNPRHLVRRRGQEARLRCSPMKGHSHVYWYRQLPEEGLKFMVYLQKENIIDESGMPKERFSAEFPKEGPSILRIQQVVRGDSAAYFCASSPGRGPSYEQYFGPGTRLTVT.

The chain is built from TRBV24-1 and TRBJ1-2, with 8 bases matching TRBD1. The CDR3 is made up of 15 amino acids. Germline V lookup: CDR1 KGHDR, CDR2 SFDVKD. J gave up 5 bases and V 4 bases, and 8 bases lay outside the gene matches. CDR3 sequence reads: CATSERGQAQYGYTF. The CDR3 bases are TGTGCCACCAGTGAACGGGGACAGGCCCAATATGGCTACACCTTC.

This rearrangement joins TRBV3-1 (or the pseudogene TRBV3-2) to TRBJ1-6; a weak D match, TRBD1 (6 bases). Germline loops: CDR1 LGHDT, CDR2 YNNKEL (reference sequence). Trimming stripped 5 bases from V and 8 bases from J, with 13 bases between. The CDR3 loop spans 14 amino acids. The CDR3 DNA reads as TGTGCCAGCAGCAACAGGGCCCCCCATTCACCCCTCCACTTT. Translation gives CASSNRAPHSPLHF.

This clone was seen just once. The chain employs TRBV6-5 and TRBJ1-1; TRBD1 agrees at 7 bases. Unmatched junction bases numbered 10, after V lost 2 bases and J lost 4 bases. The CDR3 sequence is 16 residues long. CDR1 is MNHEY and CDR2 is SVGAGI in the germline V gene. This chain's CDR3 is CASSYLTTGRPTEAFF. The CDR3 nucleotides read TGTGCCAGCAGTTACCTAACGACAGGGCGGCCCACTGAAGCTTTCTTT.

DNA of the CDR3: TGTGCCACCGCGGACAGGGCGAGCAATCAGCCCCAGCATTTT. Its translation: CATADRASNQPQHF. The chain carries TRBV19 and TRBJ1-5; 8 positions agree with TRBD1. Germline V CDR1 and CDR2: LNHDA, SQIVND (reference sequence). Unmatched junction bases numbered 6, after V lost 10 bases and J lost 1 base. The CDR3 runs 14 residues.

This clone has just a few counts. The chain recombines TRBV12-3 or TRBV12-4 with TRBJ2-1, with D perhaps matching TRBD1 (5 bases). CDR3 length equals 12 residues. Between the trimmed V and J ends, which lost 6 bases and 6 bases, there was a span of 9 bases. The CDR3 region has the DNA TGTGCCAGCAGCAAGCAGGGCAATGAGCAGTTCTTC. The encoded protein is CASSKQGNEQFF.

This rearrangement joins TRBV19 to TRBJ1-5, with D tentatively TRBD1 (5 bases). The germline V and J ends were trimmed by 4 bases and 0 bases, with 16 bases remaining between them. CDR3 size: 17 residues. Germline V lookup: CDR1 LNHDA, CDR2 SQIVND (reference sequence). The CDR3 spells CASSNFGRVPSNQPQHF. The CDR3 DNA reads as TGTGCCAGTAGTAATTTCGGCAGGGTCCCTAGCAATCAGCCCCAGCATTTT.

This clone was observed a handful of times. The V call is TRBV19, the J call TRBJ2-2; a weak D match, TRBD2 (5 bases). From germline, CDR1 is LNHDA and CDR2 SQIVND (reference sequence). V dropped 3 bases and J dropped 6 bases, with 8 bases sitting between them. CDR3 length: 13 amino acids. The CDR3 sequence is CASSIGDAGELFF. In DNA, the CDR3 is TGTGCCAGTAGTATCGGGGATGCCGGGGAGCTGTTTTTT.

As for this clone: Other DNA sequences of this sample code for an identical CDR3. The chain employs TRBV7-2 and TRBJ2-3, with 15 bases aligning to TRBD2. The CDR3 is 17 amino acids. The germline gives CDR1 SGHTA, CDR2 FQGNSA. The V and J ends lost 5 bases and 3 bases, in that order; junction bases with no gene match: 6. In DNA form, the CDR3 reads TGTGCCAGCAGCCTAGGACTAGCGGGGGGGCGTACAGATACGCAGTATTTT. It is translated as CASSLGLAGGRTDTQYF.

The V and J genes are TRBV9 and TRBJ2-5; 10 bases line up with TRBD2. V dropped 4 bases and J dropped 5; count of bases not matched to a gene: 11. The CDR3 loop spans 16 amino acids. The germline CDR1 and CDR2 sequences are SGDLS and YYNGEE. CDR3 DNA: TGTGCCAGCAGCCCCCCTGGAGCGGGGGGGGTTGAGACCCAGTACTTC. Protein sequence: CASSPPGAGGVETQYF.

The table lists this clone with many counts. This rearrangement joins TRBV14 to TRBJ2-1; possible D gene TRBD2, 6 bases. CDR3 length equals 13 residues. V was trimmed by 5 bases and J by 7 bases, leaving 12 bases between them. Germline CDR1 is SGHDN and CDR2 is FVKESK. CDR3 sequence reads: CASSEGLINEQFF. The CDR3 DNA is TGTGCCAGCAGCGAGGGACTTATAAATGAGCAGTTCTTC.

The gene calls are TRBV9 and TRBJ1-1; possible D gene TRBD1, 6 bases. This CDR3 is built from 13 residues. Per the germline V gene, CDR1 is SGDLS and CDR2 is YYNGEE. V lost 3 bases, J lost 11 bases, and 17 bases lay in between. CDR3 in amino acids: CASSALAQGEAFF. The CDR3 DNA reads TGTGCCAGCAGCGCATTGGCACAGGGAGAGGCTTTCTTT. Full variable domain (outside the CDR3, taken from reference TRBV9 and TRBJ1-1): DSGVTQTPKHLITATGQRVTLRCSPRSGDLSVYWYQQSLDQGLQFLIQYYNGEERAKGNILERFSAQQFPDLHSELNLSSLELGDSALYFCASSALAQGEAFFGQGTRLTVV.

CDR3 in DNA: TGTGCCAGCAGTAGGGGGACAGGCAGGAACACTGAAGCTTTCTTT. This codes for CASSRGTGRNTEAFF. V usage is TRBV7-2 and J usage is TRBJ1-1; 8 positions match TRBD1. CDR1 and CDR2 (germline): SGHTA, FQGNSA. The trim removed 6 bases at V and 1 base at J, leaving 7 bases unmatched. The CDR3 has 15 amino acids.

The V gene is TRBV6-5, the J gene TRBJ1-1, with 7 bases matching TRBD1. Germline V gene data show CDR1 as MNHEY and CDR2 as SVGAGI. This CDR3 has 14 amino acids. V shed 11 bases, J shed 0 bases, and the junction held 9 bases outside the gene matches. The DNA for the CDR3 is TGTGCCGGGACAGTTTCAGGAGTGAACACTGAAGCTTTCTTT. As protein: CAGTVSGVNTEAFF.